Below, 30 T cell receptor beta chains from the same sample are listed, as sequenced in a study of graft-versus-host responses after intestinal transplantation. For these receptors, no antigen is known. The method was immunoSEQ multiplex PCR; TCRdb's version includes in-frame clones alone and lacks a portion of them. The sample includes 50,000 to 75,000 clones, about 94% of them seen just once. Sequences were derived from unstimulated CD4+ T cells sorted from spleen or lymph node cells, sampled before transplant. The receptors were gathered from a human donor who was the organ donor for an intestinal transplant.

On this clone: Other DNA variants within this sample encode the same CDR3. V gene TRBV6-1 combines with J gene TRBJ2-5; D is perhaps TRBD2 (5 bases). The germline V and J ends were trimmed by 1 base and 1 base, with 7 bases remaining between them. The CDR3 loop spans 14 amino acids. Germline V lookup: CDR1 MNHNS, CDR2 SASEGT. CDR3 region: CASSEGTSQETQYF. The CDR3 coding sequence is TGTGCCAGCAGTGAAGGGACTTCCCAAGAGACCCAGTACTTC.

This clone was detected once. The genes are TRBV10-3 and TRBJ2-3, with 14 bases fitting TRBD2. The length of the CDR3 is 17 residues. Per the germline V gene, CDR1 is ENHRY and CDR2 is SYGVKD. The J segment lost 5 bases and the V segment lost 2 bases, leaving 6 bases of the junction unmatched. The CDR3 bases are TGTGCCATCAGTGAGCCGAGACTAGCGGGGGGGGGAGATACGCAGTATTTT. This codes for CAISEPRLAGGGDTQYF.

With respect to this clone: This sample includes further DNA sequences coding for the same CDR3. J is TRBJ2-3 and V is TRBV5-1; TRBD2 matches 7 bases. V gave up 8 bases and J gave up 2 bases; unmatched junction bases: 8. This CDR3 comprises 14 residues. Germline V lookup: CDR1 SGHRS, CDR2 YFSETQ. CDR3 sequence (DNA): TGCGCCAGTAGCCGGGGAGGGATCACAGATACGCAGTATTTT. Translated, it gives CASSRGGITDTQYF.

The V call is TRBV19, the J call TRBJ2-3; possible D gene TRBD2, 5 bases. CDR3 length: 13 residues. With 5 bases removed from V and 1 base from J, the gap between germline ends came to 7 bases. Germline assignment: CDR1 LNHDA and CDR2 SQIVND (reference sequence). CDR3: CASSFSGTDTQYF. In DNA form, the CDR3 reads TGTGCCAGTAGTTTTAGCGGCACAGATACGCAGTATTTT.

This clone occurred once. This chain connects TRBV11-1 to TRBJ2-3; 12 positions match TRBD2. CDR3 length equals 15 residues. J was trimmed by 5 bases and V by 2 bases; bases with no gene match: 2. The germline V gene has CDR1 SGHAT and CDR2 FQDESV (reference sequence). The CDR3 DNA reads as TGTGCCAGCAGCTTACTAGCGGGGGGGCAAGATACGCAGTATTTT. As protein: CASSLLAGGQDTQYF.

The chain combines TRBV7-9 with TRBJ2-3; 9 positions match TRBD2. CDR3 length: 15 amino acids. Trimming cost V 3 bases and J 3 bases; bases outside gene matches: 4. Germline-derived CDR1 and CDR2 are SEHNR and FQNEAQ (reference sequence). DNA for the CDR3: TGTGCCAGCAGCTTCTCGGGACTAGCAACAGATACGCAGTATTTT. Encoded protein: CASSFSGLATDTQYF.

J is TRBJ2-5 and V is TRBV20-1; weak D call: TRBD1 (6 bases). From germline, CDR1 is DFQATT and CDR2 SNEGSKA (reference sequence). The CDR3 length is 11 residues. The ends were cut back, 6 bases at V and 10 bases at J, with 15 bases in the middle. CDR3 amino acids: CSALQGSFQYF. In nucleotides, the CDR3 is TGCAGTGCCCTCCAGGGGTCCTTCCAGTACTTC.

The chain carries TRBV4-1 and TRBJ2-3; D tentatively fits TRBD1 or TRBD2 (7 bases each). This CDR3 has 16 amino acids. V lost 3 bases, J lost 2 bases, and 15 bases lay in between. Germline V gives CDR1 MGHRA, CDR2 YSYEKL. The CDR3 bases are TGCGCCAGCAGCCACGGCAGGGGGGGCGACACAGATACGCAGTATTTT. Encoded protein: CASSHGRGGDTDTQYF.

The chain recombines TRBV5-6 with TRBJ2-3, with D possibly TRBD2 on 5 matching bases. Germline V gene data show CDR1 as SGHDT and CDR2 as YYEEEE. V was pared by 2 bases and J by 4 bases, with 8 bases between. This CDR3 comprises 13 residues. CDR3: CASSLQRADTQYF. In DNA, the CDR3 is TGTGCCAGCAGCTTACAGAGGGCAGATACGCAGTATTTT.

This clone was seen once. The V call is TRBV4-1, the J call TRBJ1-1; D not certain. The V gene's germline CDR1 is MGHRA and CDR2 YSYEKL. Between the trimmed V and J ends, which lost 3 bases and 1 base, there was a span of 6 bases. CDR3 length: 13 residues. The CDR3, as DNA: TGCGCCAGCAGCCAGCTGAGGAACACTGAAGCTTTCTTT. Its translation: CASSQLRNTEAFF.

This clone was observed once. The V and J genes are TRBV18 and TRBJ2-6; either TRBD1 or TRBD2 may supply D (6 bases each). From germline, CDR1 is KGHSH and CDR2 LQKENI. The ends were cut back, 8 bases at V and 0 bases at J, with 17 bases in the middle. This CDR3 spans 17 amino acids. CDR3 DNA sequence: TGTGCCAGCGCCCAGGGGAGGCTAAGCTCTGGGGCCAACGTCCTGACTTTC. It is translated as CASAQGRLSSGANVLTF.

This sequence joins TRBV5-1 and TRBJ1-2; 9 bases line up with TRBD1. J gave up 4 bases and V 4 bases, and 5 bases lay outside the gene matches. This CDR3 has 14 residues. Germline CDR1 is SGHRS and CDR2 is YFSETQ. CDR3 coding DNA: TGCGCCAGCAGCCAACAGGGGGCGGGCTATGGCTACACCTTC. Protein sequence: CASSQQGAGYGYTF.

The genes are TRBV7-2 and TRBJ2-7; a possible D gene is TRBD1 (5 bases). Germline V gene lookup returns CDR1 SGHTA and CDR2 FQGNSA. CDR3 length: 14 residues. V lost 4 bases and J 2 bases, leaving 12 bases between the germline ends. The CDR3 here is CASSSTRVPYEQYF. Written as DNA, the CDR3 is TGTGCCAGCAGCTCGACCAGGGTGCCCTACGAGCAGTACTTC.

The rearrangement links TRBV28 to TRBJ2-5; TRBD2 aligns across 12 bases. This CDR3 region has 14 residues. V trimming: 6 bases; J trimming: 2 bases; junction bases outside the gene matches: 1. CDR1 is MDHEN, CDR2 SYDVKM, per germline. This CDR3 reads CASSLAGGQETQYF. For the CDR3, the DNA is TGTGCCAGCAGCCTAGCGGGGGGGCAAGAGACCCAGTACTTC.

The chain couples TRBV30 to TRBJ1-5; D may be TRBD1 (5 bases). The germline V gene has CDR1 GTSNPN and CDR2 SVGIG (reference sequence). The V end was cut by 0 bases, the J end by 3 bases, with 12 bases between. There are 15 residues in the CDR3. The CDR3 DNA reads TGTGCCTGGAGTGTACGGGGGGTCTCCAATCAGCCCCAGCATTTT. Translating it yields CAWSVRGVSNQPQHF.

The V and J genes are TRBV7-3 and TRBJ2-3; D is undetermined. V was cut by 5 bases and J by 4 bases, with 16 bases left in between. This CDR3 contains 15 residues. Germline CDR1 SGHTA, CDR2 FQGTGA. The CDR3: CASSQGQVRADTQYF. The CDR3 nucleotides read TGTGCCAGCAGCCAAGGGCAGGTCAGAGCAGATACGCAGTATTTT. The variable domain in full, completed from reference TRBV7-3 and TRBJ2-3, reads GAGVSQTPSNKVTEKGKYVELRCDPISGHTALYWYRQSLGQGPEFLIYFQGTGAADDSGLPNDRFFAVRPEGSVSTLKIQRTERGDSAVYLCASSQGQVRADTQYFGPGTRLTVL.

The J gene is TRBJ1-6, the V gene TRBV7-2, with D possibly TRBD1 on 5 matching bases. Looked up from germline, CDR1 is SGHTA and CDR2 is FQGNSA. Deletions cut 3 bases from V and 9 bases from J, with 6 bases between. The CDR3 contains 12 residues. The CDR3 sequence: CASSFQGSPLHF. The CDR3 DNA is TGTGCCAGCAGCTTTCAGGGTTCACCCCTCCACTTT.

The V gene is TRBV7-6, the J gene TRBJ2-7, with 7 positions matching TRBD2. CDR3 length: 17 residues. Germline values: CDR1 SGHVS, CDR2 FNYEAQ. The junction had 8 bases not matched to a gene; V was cut back by 0 bases and J by 0 bases. DNA of the CDR3: TGTGCCAGCAGCTTAGCTCCCTGGGGCGGGGGCTCCTACGAGCAGTACTTC. Its protein product is CASSLAPWGGGSYEQYF.

The rearrangement joins TRBV7-2 to TRBJ2-1; the match to TRBD2 covers 11 bases. Germline CDR1 and CDR2: SGHTA and FQGNSA. V trimming: 0 bases; J trimming: 6 bases; junction bases outside the gene matches: 7. CDR3 length: 17 residues. The CDR3, as DNA: TGTGCCAGCAGCTTAGCGAGACTAGCGGGGACCCGCAATGAGCAGTTCTTC. Translating gives CASSLARLAGTRNEQFF.

This clone has a single count. The chain joins TRBV4-3 to TRBJ2-7; 9 bases align to TRBD1. V lost 1 base and J lost 3; bases outside the gene matches: 7. This CDR3 contains 16 residues. Germline CDR1 and CDR2: LGHNA and YSLEER. The CDR3 DNA sequence: TGCGCCAGCAGCCAAGCGTCTGGACAGGGGTTCTACGAGCAGTACTTC. Encoded protein: CASSQASGQGFYEQYF.

The genes are TRBV15 and TRBJ1-2; tentative D call: TRBD1 (6 bases). Germline V gene lookup returns CDR1 LNHNV and CDR2 YYDKDF (reference sequence). V lost 0 bases to trimming and J lost 4 bases, with 12 bases between them. This CDR3 has 15 amino acids. CDR3: CATSRDAQGSYGYTF. CDR3 bases: TGTGCCACCAGCAGAGATGCCCAGGGGAGCTATGGCTACACCTTC.

The chain has TRBV5-4 and TRBJ2-1; TRBD1 matches at 10 bases. The germline gives CDR1 SGHNT, CDR2 YYREEE (reference sequence). This CDR3 has 16 residues. V trimming: 4 bases; J trimming: 7 bases; junction bases outside the gene matches: 11. The CDR3 region is CASSRNRQGAWNEQFF. The CDR3, as DNA: TGTGCCAGCAGCCGAAACAGACAGGGGGCTTGGAATGAGCAGTTCTTC.

This clone showed up just once. The chain is built from TRBV11-2 and TRBJ2-7; D might be TRBD1 (6 bases). The V end was cut by 1 base, the J end by 7 bases, with 8 bases between. The CDR3 consists of 12 residues. Germline V gene data show CDR1 as SGHAT and CDR2 as FQNNGV. Here the CDR3 DNA reads TGTGCCAGCAGCTTAGGAGGGGGAGAGCAGTACTTC. This codes for CASSLGGGEQYF.

This sequence joins TRBV5-1 and TRBJ1-4; tentatively, D is TRBD1 (6 bases). The CDR3 runs 15 residues. The germline V gene has CDR1 SGHRS and CDR2 YFSETQ. Trimming took 1 base from V and 7 from J, leaving 14 bases between them. The CDR3: CASSLFRGSGEKLFF. CDR3 DNA: TGCGCCAGCAGCTTGTTCAGGGGTAGCGGTGAAAAACTGTTTTTT.

In this sample, this clone turned up once. V gene TRBV9 combines with J gene TRBJ2-3; D gene unclear. The length of the CDR3 is 17 residues. The V gene lost 4 bases and the J gene lost 4 bases, with 22 bases spanning the gap. CDR1 SGDLS and CDR2 YYNGEE come from the germline V gene. The CDR3 spells CASSPRPLTGRADTQYF. In nucleotides, the CDR3 is TGTGCCAGCAGCCCCCGCCCCCTAACTGGTCGGGCAGATACGCAGTATTTT.

This sequence joins TRBV20-1 and TRBJ2-3; D remains ambiguous. V shed 2 bases and J shed 6 bases, with 6 bases lying between them. Germline values: CDR1 DFQATT, CDR2 SNEGSKA (reference sequence). The CDR3 length is 11 residues. The CDR3 DNA follows: TGCAGTGCTAGACATGGTGATACGCAGTATTTT. It yields the protein CSARHGDTQYF.

The gene calls are TRBV18 and TRBJ2-7, with D unclear. Germline CDR1 reads KGHSH; CDR2 reads LQKENI. V was trimmed by 6 bases and J by 7 bases, leaving 10 bases between them. The CDR3 consists of 11 residues. CDR3 amino acids: CASSPREEQYF. CDR3 sequence (DNA): TGTGCCAGCTCCCCTCGAGAGGAGCAGTACTTC.

The chain employs TRBV15 and TRBJ2-1; D gene unclear. Germline V gene sequence: CDR1 LNHNV, CDR2 YYDKDF (reference sequence). The CDR3 is made up of 12 amino acids. V was clipped by 3 bases and J by 10 bases, with 10 bases between them. The CDR3 DNA follows: TGTGCCACCAGCAGCAAAGGCCGGGAGCAGTTCTTC. Encoded protein: CATSSKGREQFF.

The chain couples TRBV6-1 to TRBJ1-2; D not certain. The CDR3 sequence is 14 residues long. V dropped 1 base and J dropped 2 bases, with 8 bases sitting between them. The V gene's germline CDR1 is MNHNS and CDR2 SASEGT. The CDR3 here is CASSEGYGNYGYTF. CDR3 DNA: TGTGCCAGCAGTGAAGGCTACGGCAACTATGGCTACACCTTC.

The genes are TRBV5-1 and TRBJ1-2; TRBD1 matches 7 bases. CDR3 length equals 13 residues. The junction had 6 bases not matched to a gene; V was cut back by 4 bases and J by 6 bases. The germline CDR1 and CDR2 sequences are SGHRS and YFSETQ. CDR3 bases: TGCGCCAGCAGCGGGGGACAGCATAATGGCTACACCTTC. Residues: CASSGGQHNGYTF.